This T cell receptor (beta chain) is drawn from a study of T cells after yellow fever vaccination. In this sample, this clonotype turned up a few times. Its antigen is undetermined. Germline CDR1 reads SGHTS; CDR2 reads YDEGEE. CDR3 length: 14 residues. Trimming left V 1 base short and J 3 bases short, with 8 bases between. TCRdb recomputed calls from the 5' RACE reads with MiXCR, one row per CDR3 protein. The sample has hundreds of thousands of distinct CDR3 sequences; around 10% are singletons. Study observations and caveats: Although the secondary response was weaker, it peaked faster, at day 5 versus 15.

The V and J genes are TRBV5-8 and TRBJ2-1; D uncertain. The sample consisted of PBMCs, taken on the day of the first yellow fever vaccination. The clonotype was recovered from a man younger than 30 who received the YFV17D yellow fever vaccine. The CDR3 spells CASSLFNHYNEQFF. In DNA, the CDR3 is TGTGCCAGCAGCTTGTTTAATCACTACAATGAGCAGTTCTTC.